Shown below are 3 T cell receptor beta chains from a single sample sequenced in a study of cytomegalovirus exposure and HLA in healthy donors (TCRdb year 2017). The method was the immunoSEQ multiplex PCR assay. A mixture of 60 forward primers for TCR Vbeta segments and 13 reverse primers for TCR Jbeta segments was used in the multiplex PCR. TCRdb re-hosts the immuneACCESS table, in-frame sequences only. Its copies lack some clones; in the studies checked, an unresolved V gene accounts for under half of them, and the cause for the rest is not known. Across this sample there are about 170,000 clones, with 85% seen only once. In total, the top ten clones hold more than 2% of the sample. Sequenced material: PBMCs. The source is a man younger than 30 in good health and CMV-seropositive.

This clone was seen only once. The rearrangement links TRBV6-5 to TRBJ2-3; no firm D call. Between the trimmed V and J ends, which lost 2 bases and 0 bases, there was a span of 6 bases. This CDR3 has 14 amino acids. Germline-derived CDR1 and CDR2 are MNHEY and SVGAGI. As DNA, the CDR3 is TGTGCCAGCAGTTACCGGTTTAGCACAGATACGCAGTATTTT. The encoded protein is CASSYRFSTDTQYF.

This clone was seen just once. J is TRBJ1-1 and V is TRBV2; D uncertain. This CDR3 region has 13 residues. Germline V gene lookup returns CDR1 SNHLY and CDR2 FYNNEI. Trimming removed 4 bases at V and 0 bases at J, with 6 bases between. The DNA for the CDR3 is TGTGCCAGCAGTGGTCAGGTGAACACTGAAGCTTTCTTT. Protein product: CASSGQVNTEAFF.

The rearrangement joins TRBV2 to TRBJ2-3, with 8 bases that match TRBD2. Germline V gene data show CDR1 as SNHLY and CDR2 as FYNNEI. The V and J ends lost 9 bases and 2 bases, in that order; junction bases with no gene match: 1. The CDR3 has 12 residues. The CDR3 loop is CASSGDTDTQYF. For the CDR3, the DNA is TGTGCCAGTAGCGGGGACACAGATACGCAGTATTTT.